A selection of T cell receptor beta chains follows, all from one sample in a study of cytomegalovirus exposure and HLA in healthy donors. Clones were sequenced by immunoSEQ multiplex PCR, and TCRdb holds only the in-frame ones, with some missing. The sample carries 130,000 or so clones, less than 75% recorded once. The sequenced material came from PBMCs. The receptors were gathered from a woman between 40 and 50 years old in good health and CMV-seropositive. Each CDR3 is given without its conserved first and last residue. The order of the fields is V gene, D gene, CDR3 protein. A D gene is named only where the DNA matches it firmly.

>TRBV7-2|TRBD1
ASSRQGMSSNQPQH
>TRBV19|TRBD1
ASKPGQGGDYGYT
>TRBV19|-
ASSIFESGANVLT
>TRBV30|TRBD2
AWNSLAGVTQY
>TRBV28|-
ASSPTGYTGELF
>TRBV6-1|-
ASSEVGARYGYT
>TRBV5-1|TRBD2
ASSLRDYHEQF
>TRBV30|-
AWSQGSEQF
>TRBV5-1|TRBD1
ASSLVGGDQPQH
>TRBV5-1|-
ASSPRVGQTSYEQY
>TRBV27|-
ASSLIRGPSSYEQY
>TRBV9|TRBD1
ASSQGQATSNYGYT
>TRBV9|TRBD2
ASSVVPSTSGVGETQY
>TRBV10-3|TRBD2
AIRDSGRRTGELF
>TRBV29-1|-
SGVRVNTEAF
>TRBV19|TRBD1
ASKGGQGGTGELF
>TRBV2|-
ASSESTSSNQPQH
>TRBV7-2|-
ASSQLTGQFQETQY
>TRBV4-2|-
ASSQDRLITEAF
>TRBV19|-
ASRLGGNLLRRAPKNGYT
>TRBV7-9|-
ANSGDWGVTDTQY
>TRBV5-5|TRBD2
ASSLGGGEQY